These 5 T cell receptor beta chains came from one sample sequenced in a study of T cell responses to AZD1222 COVID-19 vaccine listed by TCRdb under 2021. Libraries were built with the immunoSEQ multiplex PCR assay. What TCRdb holds here is the immuneACCESS table cut down to in-frame rearrangements. Part of the clones is not present; checked against another copy, under half of the missing clones reflect an unresolved V gene, and the others are unexplained. The sample profile shows under 200,000 clones; more than 90% of them were found once. The top ten constitute approximately 4% of the sample. Taken with the paper, the label for time point translates to: about 28 days (+/-7) after the second vaccine dose. The treatment or condition label here, explained by the study, means: meningococcal conjugate vaccine given as trial control. The sample consisted of peripheral blood, taken 28 days after the second dose of the MenACWY control vaccine. These TCRs come from an adult who received the MenACWY meningococcal vaccine as a control.

This chain uses TRBV2 with TRBJ1-5, with 7 bases lining up with TRBD1. CDR3 length equals 15 residues. Germline CDR1 is SNHLY and CDR2 is FYNNEI. J gave up 3 bases and V 3 bases, and 5 bases lay outside the gene matches. As DNA, the CDR3 is TGTGCCAGCAGTGATCGGACAGGCTCCAATCAGCCCCAGCATTTT. It specifies CASSDRTGSNQPQHF.

The chain recombines TRBV7-2 with TRBJ1-6; unclear D gene. The CDR3 runs to 11 residues. From germline, CDR1 is SGHTA and CDR2 FQGNSA. V lost 1 base and J 19 bases, leaving 11 bases between the germline ends. The CDR3 DNA sequence: TGTGCCAGCAGCTTAGGAGGTGCGCCTCACTTT. Protein product: CASSLGGAPHF.

The chain employs TRBV11-3 and TRBJ2-2; D may be TRBD2 (5 bases). The V end was cut by 6 bases, the J end by 5 bases, with 10 bases between. The germline gives CDR1 SGHNT, CDR2 YENEEA. This CDR3 has 13 amino acids. CDR3 in amino acids: CASSRGPTGELFF. CDR3 DNA: TGTGCCAGCAGTCGCGGGCCAACCGGGGAGCTGTTTTTT. Using reference TRBV11-3 and TRBJ2-2 for the parts outside the CDR3, the full variable domain is EAGVVQSPRYKIIEKKQPVAFWCNPISGHNTLYWYLQNLGQGPELLIRYENEEAVDDSQLPKDRFSAERLKGVDSTLKIQPAELGDSAVYLCASSRGPTGELFFGEGSRLTVL.

J is TRBJ2-5 and V is TRBV28; tentatively, D is TRBD1 (5 bases). CDR1 and CDR2 (germline): MDHEN, SYDVKM. V lost 2 bases and J 0 bases, leaving 10 bases between the germline ends. This CDR3 has 15 amino acids. The CDR3 DNA reads TGTGCCAGCAGTTTAATGACAGTGTACCAAGAGACCCAGTACTTC. The encoded protein is CASSLMTVYQETQYF. The full variable domain, its missing parts supplied by reference TRBV28 and TRBJ2-5, is DVKVTQSSRYLVKRTGEKVFLECVQDMDHENMFWYRQDPGLGLRLIYFSYDVKMKEKGDIPEGYSVSREKKERFSLILESASTNQTSMYLCASSLMTVYQETQYFGPGTRLLVL.

The gene calls are TRBV7-3 and TRBJ2-3, with 9 bases identical to TRBD2. Germline V gives CDR1 SGHTA, CDR2 FQGTGA. The CDR3 extends over 15 amino acids. V shed 2 bases, J shed 5 bases, and the junction held 5 bases outside the gene matches. The CDR3 DNA is TGTGCCAGCAGCTTAGCGGGAGGGCAAGGAGATACGCAGTATTTT. Its translation is CASSLAGGQGDTQYF.